What follows are 14 T cell receptor beta chains derived from one specimen sequenced in a study of a mutant IDH1 vaccine in newly diagnosed glioma. Time point defined: week 35, safety follow-up. The vaccine gave 300 ug of a 20-mer mutant IDH1 peptide subcutaneously per dose. Assay used: immunoSEQ multiplex PCR; TCRdb lists only in-frame clones, some missing. The sample lists tens of thousands of clones; about 73% were seen once. For these receptors, no antigen is known. Sequenced here: PBMCs, sampled from a glioma patient whose treatment included an IDH1 peptide vaccine. These receptors originate from a man aged 45-65 years with glioma.

This clone was seen only once. This chain connects TRBV4-1 to TRBJ2-1, with 7 bases that match TRBD1. The CDR3 has 16 residues. J gave up 0 bases and V 0 bases, and 2 bases lay outside the gene matches. The V gene's germline CDR1 is MGHRA and CDR2 YSYEKL. The chain's CDR3 is CASSQDHRGSYNEQFF. CDR3 nucleotide sequence: TGCGCCAGCAGCCAAGATCACAGGGGCTCCTACAATGAGCAGTTCTTC.

The CDR3 loop is CASSSDGNYGYTF. CDR3 nucleotide sequence: TGCGCCAGCAGCTCCGACGGTAACTATGGCTACACCTTC. This chain links TRBV5-1 with TRBJ1-2; D is unclear. Germline loops: CDR1 SGHRS, CDR2 YFSETQ. Trimming shortened V by 3 bases and J by 1 base, and 7 bases separated the two germline ends. This CDR3 comprises 13 residues.

CDR3 DNA sequence: TGTGCCAGCAGCCAAGATCGGGGGGCATCCGGGGAGCTGTTTTTT. The encoded protein is CASSQDRGASGELFF. The rearrangement links TRBV4-2 to TRBJ2-2, with D possibly TRBD2 on 7 matching bases. V was clipped by 0 bases and J by 6 bases, with 11 bases between them. CDR3 length equals 15 residues. CDR1 is LGHNA and CDR2 is YNFKEQ in the germline V gene.

J is TRBJ2-3 and V is TRBV9; D not certain. Germline CDR1 SGDLS, CDR2 YYNGEE. This CDR3 is 14 amino acids long. V was clipped by 0 bases and J by 6 bases, with 11 bases between them. The CDR3 is CASSVATMGDTQYF. CDR3 in DNA: TGTGCCAGCAGCGTAGCTACGATGGGTGATACGCAGTATTTT.

The chain employs TRBV5-1 and TRBJ2-2; possible D gene TRBD1, 6 bases. The CDR3 spans 16 residues. Germline V gene lookup returns CDR1 SGHRS and CDR2 YFSETQ. Between the trimmed V and J ends, which lost 4 bases and 1 base, there was a span of 14 bases. CDR3 loop: CASSLGTSGNTGELFF. CDR3 DNA: TGCGCCAGCAGCCTCGGGACATCTGGGAACACCGGGGAGCTGTTTTTT.

The chain is built from TRBV5-6 and TRBJ1-1; 10 nucleotides align to TRBD1. Germline CDR1 is SGHDT and CDR2 is YYEEEE. The CDR3 extends over 15 amino acids. The ends lost 4 bases at V and 2 bases at J; junction bases unmatched: 5. The CDR3 protein is CASSLGTGANTEAFF. The CDR3, as DNA: TGTGCCAGCAGCCTCGGGACAGGGGCCAACACTGAAGCTTTCTTT.

The chain links TRBV5-1 to TRBJ2-7, with 7 bases matching TRBD2. The CDR3 sequence is 15 residues long. CDR1 and CDR2 from the germline V gene are SGHRS and YFSETQ. The junction had 6 bases not matched to a gene; V was cut back by 0 bases and J by 3 bases. DNA for the CDR3: TGCGCCAGCAGCTTGGGGGGGGGAAAGGACTACGAGCAGTACTTC. Protein product: CASSLGGGKDYEQYF.

The chain has TRBV4-1 and TRBJ2-1, with TRBD1 as a possible D gene (6 bases). The germline gives CDR1 MGHRA, CDR2 YSYEKL. CDR3 length: 15 residues. V lost 2 bases, J lost 4 bases, and 12 bases lay in between. The CDR3 loop is CASSQIQGPYNEQFF. For the CDR3, the DNA is TGCGCCAGCAGCCAAATCCAGGGGCCGTACAATGAGCAGTTCTTC.

The chain employs TRBV4-2 and TRBJ1-1; D uncertain. The ends were cut back, 0 bases at V and 9 bases at J, with 11 bases in the middle. The germline V gene encodes CDR1 LGHNA and CDR2 YNFKEQ. CDR3 length: 13 residues. As DNA, the CDR3 is TGTGCCAGCAGCCAAGATATGCCGAAACAAGCTTTCTTT. Translated, it gives CASSQDMPKQAFF.

V usage is TRBV15 and J usage is TRBJ2-1; a weak D match, TRBD1 (5 bases). This CDR3 is 13 amino acids long. V lost 11 bases and J 1 base, leaving 12 bases between the germline ends. CDR1 LNHNV and CDR2 YYDKDF come from the germline V gene (reference sequence). CDR3 in amino acids: CALGDRSYNEQFF. DNA for the CDR3: TGTGCCCTCGGCGACAGATCCTACAATGAGCAGTTCTTC.

The chain couples TRBV4-1 to TRBJ1-5; D is unresolved. The V and J ends lost 0 bases and 3 bases respectively, with 15 bases between them. The CDR3 contains 17 residues. Germline assignment: CDR1 MGHRA and CDR2 YSYEKL. In DNA form, the CDR3 reads TGCGCCAGCAGCCAAGAGTTCCGCTGGCAGTACAATCAGCCCCAGCATTTT. It translates to CASSQEFRWQYNQPQHF.

This chain links TRBV19 with TRBJ1-5; 7 positions agree with TRBD1. Germline CDR1 and CDR2: LNHDA and SQIVND (reference sequence). The CDR3 runs 15 residues. The J segment lost 3 bases and the V segment lost 3 bases, leaving 5 bases of the junction unmatched. The CDR3, as DNA: TGTGCCAGTAGTATGGACAGGAGTTTCAATCAGCCCCAGCATTTT. Amino acid sequence: CASSMDRSFNQPQHF.

The chain carries TRBV9 and TRBJ2-7, with 9 bases aligning to TRBD2. CDR3 length equals 15 residues. Per the germline V gene, CDR1 is SGDLS and CDR2 is YYNGEE. The V gene end was trimmed by 0 bases and the J gene end by 2 bases; junction bases not matched to a gene: 3. Here the CDR3 DNA reads TGTGCCAGCAGCGTAGGGGGACTAGCCCCCTACGAGCAGTACTTC. Protein: CASSVGGLAPYEQYF.

The chain uses TRBV15 and TRBJ2-7; 7 positions match TRBD1. The germline CDR1 and CDR2 sequences are LNHNV and YYDKDF (reference sequence). J lost 4 bases, V lost 0 bases, and 3 bases had no gene match. This CDR3 spans 14 amino acids. DNA for the CDR3: TGTGCCACCAGCAGAGAAGGGGGCGGATACGAGCAGTACTTC. It specifies CATSREGGGYEQYF.